This T cell receptor (beta chain) emerged from a study of T cell changes during pregnancy in multiple sclerosis. Clones were read by immunoSEQ multiplex PCR, and TCRdb kept only the in-frame ones, dropping some. Of tens of thousands of clones in the sample, 70% to 90% were seen once. Germline V gives CDR1 SNHLY, CDR2 FYNNEI. V was shortened by 4 bases and J by 3 bases, with 12 bases between the two germline ends. The CDR3 length is 14 residues. Material: CD4+ T cells from peripheral blood mononuclear cells, obtained in the first trimester of pregnancy. This sequence originates from a female donor with multiple sclerosis, enrolled in a pregnancy study. V usage is TRBV2 and J usage is TRBJ1-2; TRBD1 might be the D (5 bases). The CDR3 loop reads CASSVRGMDYGYTF. The CDR3, as DNA: TGTGCCAGCAGTGTTAGGGGAATGGACTATGGCTACACCTTC.